This T cell receptor (beta chain) was retrieved from a study of blood T cell repertoires in COVID-19. Study-level background: Donors in the United States, Italy and Spain gave samples during acute or convalescent COVID-19.

Per the original methods: Amplifying reference gene primers gave estimates of nucleated cell counts. The protocol was immunoSEQ multiplex PCR, while the TCRdb copy is restricted to in-frame clones and leaves out a portion. From that table come the V and J calls and clone size; the DNA was used to work out D and trimming. The sample carries a few hundred thousand clones, around 83% recorded once. Donors of Cohort 3 who recovered were those that had two negative PCRs, clearance, or symptom resolution. The source material was PBMCs or T cells enriched from blood (not recorded which). The TCR sequence derives from a woman in her fifties or sixties who had recovered from COVID-19.

DNA of the CDR3: TGTGCCAGCAGCTCAACAGGGGGATTTGAAGCTTTCTTT. Its translation: CASSSTGGFEAFF. This chain uses TRBV27 with TRBJ1-1, with 8 positions matching TRBD1. V lost 6 bases to trimming and J lost 7 bases; unmatched junction nucleotides: 7. The CDR3 has 13 residues. Germline V gives CDR1 MNHEY, CDR2 SMNVEV (reference sequence).